A selection of T cell receptor beta chains follows, all from one sample in a study of blood T cell repertoires in COVID-19. Sequenced by immunoSEQ multiplex PCR; TCRdb stores in-frame clones only, minus some. This table holds more than 95,000 clones, 75% to 90% found once. Sample: peripheral blood. The receptors shown here come from a man between 60 and 75 years old with acute or convalescent COVID-19. Both conserved end residues are trimmed from each CDR3. Each record gives: V gene, CDR3 length, J gene, CDR3 protein.

TRBV4-1	15	TRBJ1-2	ASSQEPSGRGNYGYT
TRBV2	13	TRBJ2-6	ASRLQGSGANVLT
TRBV11-2	12	TRBJ1-5	ASSFLHPNQPQH
TRBV5-1	16	TRBJ1-6	ASSQLPLRTGGDSPLH
TRBV20-1	15	TRBJ1-2	SASPWTGAPANYGYT
TRBV7-9	15	TRBJ2-2	ASSLSGRTANTGELF
TRBV6-5	10	TRBJ1-1	ASSLSGTEAF
TRBV11-2	13	TRBJ1-2	ASSSPGLILYGYT
TRBV6-5	12	TRBJ1-1	ASSYREGDTEAF
TRBV28	12	TRBJ2-3	ASSTGTVPDTQY
TRBV19	11	TRBJ1-4	ASSILGNEKLF
TRBV4-3	11	TRBJ1-2	ASSQTDRDGNT
TRBV2	13	TRBJ2-1	ASSDNGGSYNEQF
TRBV5-4	13	TRBJ2-5	ASSLPGLAGQTQY
TRBV5-1	13	TRBJ2-1	ASSLELAENNEQF
TRBV27	12	TRBJ2-7	ASSIRTGIYEQY
TRBV28	13	TRBJ1-5	ASSELGQDNQPQH
TRBV21-1	16	TRBJ2-1	ASSRAGLAGAFHNEQF
TRBV29-1	11	TRBJ2-1	SGLGGMVHEQF
TRBV7-9	12	TRBJ2-7	ASTRGGSSDEQY
TRBV3-1/TRBV3-2	12	TRBJ2-3	ASSSLAGSHTQY
TRBV9	13	TRBJ2-3	ASSVGKGSTGTQY
TRBV9	12	TRBJ1-6	ASSPPGGLGPLH
TRBV5-4	16	TRBJ2-5	ASSSHTAATWGGETQY
TRBV6-5	12	TRBJ1-2	ASTKNRGLHGYT
TRBV3-1/TRBV3-2	15	TRBJ2-1	ASSQGLTGVDYNEQF
TRBV11-3	12	TRBJ1-6	ASRPGTVDSPLH
TRBV27	9	TRBJ2-1	ASSRDMEQF
TRBV24-1	15	TRBJ2-1	ATSEMSFTGGYNEQF
TRBV2	9	TRBJ2-1	ASSTDIEQF
TRBV7-9	14	TRBJ2-5	ASSFGLAGVLETQY
TRBV30	12	TRBJ2-7	AWSAYRVEHEQY
TRBV27	14	TRBJ1-2	ASRPAGLGRDYGYT
TRBV27	11	TRBJ1-5	ASSSTVSQPQH
TRBV4-1	12	TRBJ2-7	ASSQLMQGAEQY
TRBV5-1	11	TRBJ2-1	ASSFTTSSEQF
TRBV4-1	12	TRBJ1-2	ASSQGTSAYGYT
TRBV6-6	14	TRBJ1-1	ASSYSRVGPGTEAF
TRBV10-3	11	TRBJ2-5	AIYGTGMGTQY
TRBV7-6	13	TRBJ1-6	ASSPIGQGASPLH
TRBV19	12	TRBJ2-3	ASTPGGGTDTQY
TRBV10-3	12	TRBJ2-1	AISVRSSYNEQF
TRBV10-2	13	TRBJ2-7	ASSDPTGDTYEQY
TRBV5-1	12	TRBJ2-2	ASSSASGAWELF
TRBV27	11	TRBJ1-2	ASSAGTGVGYT
TRBV6-1	12	TRBJ1-4	ASREVATNEKLF
TRBV10-3	13	TRBJ1-6	AISGNRGLGSPLH
TRBV18	13	TRBJ2-3	ASSPLAGVPDTQY
TRBV19	11	TRBJ1-1	ASGAALNTEAF
TRBV6-5	11	TRBJ1-5	ASSRSSNQPQH
TRBV6-5	11	TRBJ2-1	ACDLAGRNEQF
TRBV5-5	13	TRBJ2-5	ASSFRLAGVETQY
TRBV5-1	8	TRBJ2-1	ALGWDEQF
TRBV5-6	11	TRBJ1-3	ASSLYSGNTIY